Following are 6 T cell receptor beta chains from one sample sequenced in a study of Ad26.COV2.S vaccination and SARS-CoV-2 variants. Treatment in this sample: around 19 received Ad26.COV2.S at low or high dose, single or two shots; about 5 received placebo; per-sample allocation not given. Day 63 after the first injection of vaccine or placebo was the sampling time. Assay used: immunoSEQ multiplex PCR; TCRdb lists only in-frame clones, some missing. The sample lists around 420,000 clones, around 89% occurring once. Sequencing used peripheral blood, obtained in a trial of Ad26.COV2.S vaccine versus placebo. The receptors stem from a person aged 18-60 years who received the Ad26.COV2.S COVID-19 vaccine or a placebo.

Notes on this clone: Different DNA sequences within this sample yield the same CDR3. The chain joins TRBV11-3 to TRBJ2-3; 8 bases map to TRBD1. The V gene end was trimmed by 5 bases and the J gene end by 3 bases; junction bases not matched to a gene: 4. CDR1 and CDR2 (germline): SGHNT, YENEEA. This CDR3 is built from 14 residues. The CDR3 sequence is CASSPGQGTDTQYF. The CDR3 bases are TGTGCCAGCAGCCCCGGACAGGGTACAGATACGCAGTATTTT.

V gene TRBV7-9 combines with J gene TRBJ1-4, with D perhaps TRBD1 (5 bases). V lost 0 bases to trimming and J lost 5 bases, with 7 bases between them. CDR1 SEHNR and CDR2 FQNEAQ come from the germline V gene (reference sequence). CDR3 length: 14 residues. The CDR3 loop is CASSLAGQNEKLFF. The CDR3 DNA reads as TGTGCCAGCAGCTTAGCGGGGCAAAATGAAAAACTGTTTTTT.

This chain links TRBV15 with TRBJ1-5; D is uncertain. From germline, CDR1 is LNHNV and CDR2 YYDKDF (reference sequence). Trimming removed 0 bases at V and 0 bases at J, with 9 bases between. The CDR3 has 16 amino acids. The CDR3, as DNA: TGTGCCACCAGCAGAGAGGCAGGCTATAGCAATCAGCCCCAGCATTTT. This gives the protein CATSREAGYSNQPQHF.

The V gene is TRBV19, the J gene TRBJ2-3; TRBD2 agrees at 9 bases. Germline V lookup: CDR1 LNHDA, CDR2 SQIVND (reference sequence). V lost 11 bases to trimming and J lost 5 bases; unmatched junction nucleotides: 8. CDR3 length: 13 residues. This chain's CDR3 is CAVRSSGRDTQYF. Here the CDR3 DNA reads TGTGCCGTCCGAAGTAGCGGGAGAGATACGCAGTATTTT.

The chain recombines TRBV5-1 with TRBJ2-3; 14 positions agree with TRBD2. The V gene's germline CDR1 is SGHRS and CDR2 YFSETQ. The CDR3 contains 17 residues. V shed 2 bases and J 4 bases; nucleotides not matched to a gene: 6. The CDR3 is CASSLSGTSGGSDTQYF. CDR3 sequence (DNA): TGCGCCAGCAGCTTAAGTGGGACTAGCGGGGGATCAGATACGCAGTATTTT.

The V gene is TRBV21-1, the J gene TRBJ1-5; the DNA was not used to check the table's D call, TRBD1. TRBV21-1 is a listed pseudogene. The CDR3 runs to 15 residues. CDR3 region: CASSTRQGRNQPQHF. The DNA of the CDR3 is TGTGCCAGCAGCACTCGACAGGGCCGGAATCAGCCCCAGCATTTT.